These 7 T cell receptor beta chains were all obtained from the same sample, sequenced in a study of spatial heterogeneity in lung cancer. Documented time point: sample taken at primary tumor resection. TCRdb reanalysed the 5' RACE reads using MiXCR and keeps one entry per CDR3 protein. The profile covers more than 60,000 distinct CDR3 sequences, with under 7.5% appearing a single time and 14% to 15% taken by the ten largest. Specimen: PBMCs, collected at surgery. The receptors derive from a female donor with early-stage non-small cell lung cancer.

Points on this clonotype: A single base separates this from a much larger clone, so it may be a read error. This chain links TRBV6-4 with TRBJ2-2; no clear D gene. The CDR3 contains 13 residues. V was cut by 8 bases and J by 5 bases, with 12 bases left in between. CDR1 is MRHNA and CDR2 is SNTAGT in the germline V gene. CDR3 DNA: TGTGCCAGCTGTCCGGTCGGGACCGGGGAGCTGTTTTTT. Its translation is CASCPVGTGELFF.

The rearrangement links TRBV12-5 to TRBJ2-3; D is unresolved. Trimming shortened V by 5 bases and J by 2 bases, and 2 bases separated the two germline ends. The CDR3 extends over 11 amino acids. CDR1 and CDR2 (germline): LGHNT, FRNRAP. This chain's CDR3 is CASGLTDTQYF. Written as DNA, the CDR3 is TGTGCTAGTGGTCTCACAGATACGCAGTATTTT.

The CDR3: CASSLNRGTGELFF. The CDR3 DNA reads TGTGCCAGCAGTTTAAACCGCGGCACCGGGGAGCTGTTTTTT. V is TRBV27 and J is TRBJ2-2; no firm D call. There are 14 residues in the CDR3. Deletions cut 2 bases from V and 4 bases from J, with 8 bases between. Germline loops: CDR1 MNHEY, CDR2 SMNVEV (reference sequence).

CDR3 nucleotide sequence: TGCAGCGTTGAAGCCCTTCAGGTTTTAGCCAAAAACATTCAGTACTTC. It yields the protein CSVEALQVLAKNIQYF. The chain couples TRBV29-1 to TRBJ2-4; D gene ambiguous. The CDR3 consists of 16 residues. Germline V CDR1 and CDR2: SQVTM, ANQGSEA. With 1 base removed from V and 0 bases from J, the gap between germline ends came to 13 bases.

This clonotype appeared many times. The J gene is TRBJ2-5, the V gene TRBV28; 7 bases fit TRBD2. The V gene's germline CDR1 is MDHEN and CDR2 SYDVKM. V was pared by 7 bases and J by 4 bases, with 9 bases of the junction left unmatched. CDR3 length: 14 residues. The CDR3 loop reads CASTLGGTGETQYF. CDR3 DNA sequence: TGTGCCAGCACCCTGGGAGGGACCGGAGAGACCCAGTACTTC.

In this sample, this clonotype turned up many times. The chain uses TRBV2 and TRBJ2-3; D remains ambiguous. The CDR3 loop spans 12 amino acids. The germline CDR1 and CDR2 sequences are SNHLY and FYNNEI. Trimming took off 4 bases at V and 3 bases at J, with 5 bases between the two ends. CDR3 region: CASSGDTDTQYF. CDR3 DNA sequence: TGTGCCAGCAGTGGGGATACAGATACGCAGTATTTT.

The table lists this clonotype with a few counts. This rearrangement joins TRBV29-1 to TRBJ1-1; no firm D call. The CDR3 spans 12 residues. The germline V and J ends were trimmed by 4 bases and 1 base, with 7 bases remaining between them. Germline V gene lookup returns CDR1 SQVTM and CDR2 ANQGSEA. DNA of the CDR3: TGCAGCGTTGGTCCAGGGAACACTGAAGCTTTCTTT. It yields the protein CSVGPGNTEAFF.